This entry lists 10 T cell receptor beta chains sequenced from one sample in a study of blood T cell repertoires in COVID-19. The data were produced by immunoSEQ multiplex PCR, yet TCRdb's version contains in-frame clones alone and is incomplete. The sample contains 250,000 to 400,000 clones, roughly 86% of which appear only once. Material: PBMCs or T cells enriched from blood (not recorded which). These receptors originate from a woman aged 25 to 39 who had recovered from COVID-19.

This clone was counted once. This chain connects TRBV29-1 to TRBJ1-2, with TRBD1 identical over 8 bases. The CDR3 is 13 amino acids. Germline V CDR1 and CDR2: SQVTM, ANQGSEA. With 4 bases clipped from V and 4 bases from J, the junction kept 5 bases outside the gene matches. The CDR3: CSVVDREIYGYTF. CDR3 sequence (DNA): TGCAGCGTTGTGGACAGGGAGATCTATGGCTACACCTTC.

The rearrangement links TRBV4-1 to TRBJ2-3, with 12 bases fitting TRBD2. The CDR3 has 17 amino acids. J gave up 5 bases and V 4 bases, and 10 bases lay outside the gene matches. CDR1 is MGHRA and CDR2 is YSYEKL in the germline V gene. The CDR3 protein is CASSPQALAGGKDTQYF. The CDR3 coding sequence is TGCGCCAGCAGCCCACAGGCGCTAGCGGGGGGGAAAGATACGCAGTATTTT.

In nucleotides, the CDR3 is TGTGCCAGCAGCTTGAGGTCCGGGTCTGACGAGCAGTACTTC. Its translation is CASSLRSGSDEQYF. The chain employs TRBV5-6 and TRBJ2-7; D is unclear. CDR3 length: 14 residues. Germline V gives CDR1 SGHDT, CDR2 YYEEEE. The V end was cut by 1 base, the J end by 5 bases, with 13 bases between.

J is TRBJ1-2 and V is TRBV7-8; no clear D. V dropped 1 base and J dropped 6 bases, with 6 bases sitting between them. The germline V gene encodes CDR1 SGHVS and CDR2 FQNEAQ. CDR3 length: 12 amino acids. The CDR3 here is CASSLVLDGYTF. The CDR3 coding sequence is TGTGCCAGCAGCTTAGTACTGGATGGCTACACCTTC.

This clone came up once. V usage is TRBV30 and J usage is TRBJ1-1; possibly TRBD1 for D (6 bases). The CDR3 contains 13 residues. CDR1 GTSNPN and CDR2 SVGIG come from the germline V gene (reference sequence). V was clipped by 7 bases and J by 4 bases, with 16 bases between them. The CDR3 protein is CALNRVLGTEAFF. Here the CDR3 DNA reads TGTGCCTTGAACAGGGTTTTGGGCACTGAAGCTTTCTTT.

The chain links TRBV5-6 to TRBJ2-1, with 7 bases matching TRBD2. Germline V CDR1 and CDR2: SGHDT, YYEEEE. The junction had 13 bases not matched to a gene; V was cut back by 4 bases and J by 3 bases. The CDR3 totals 17 residues. This chain's CDR3 is CASSRSAGTTLYNEQFF. CDR3 sequence (DNA): TGTGCCAGCAGCCGAAGCGCCGGGACTACTCTCTACAATGAGCAGTTCTTC.

The chain employs TRBV25-1 and TRBJ1-2; D might be TRBD1 (5 bases). Trimming left V 2 bases short and J 6 bases short, with 10 bases between. The germline gives CDR1 MGHDK, CDR2 SYGVNS. CDR3 length: 13 amino acids. The CDR3 DNA follows: TGTGCCAGCAGTGAACAGGGAAGCAATGGCTACACCTTC. The encoded protein is CASSEQGSNGYTF.

This chain connects TRBV27 to TRBJ1-2; possibly TRBD1 for D (6 bases). The CDR3 totals 16 residues. Germline values: CDR1 MNHEY, CDR2 SMNVEV (reference sequence). V was trimmed by 1 base and J by 2 bases, leaving 14 bases between them. This chain's CDR3 is CASSLLGAGDNYGYTF. The CDR3 DNA reads as TGTGCCAGCAGTTTATTAGGGGCAGGGGACAACTATGGCTACACCTTC.

The chain uses TRBV15 and TRBJ2-7; D is possibly TRBD1 (6 bases). Germline V gene sequence: CDR1 LNHNV, CDR2 YYDKDF (reference sequence). The V gene lost 5 bases and the J gene lost 2 bases, with 16 bases spanning the gap. There are 15 residues in the CDR3. CDR3 loop: CATSPRQALPYEQYF. CDR3 nucleotide sequence: TGTGCCACCAGCCCTAGACAGGCGCTACCCTACGAGCAGTACTTC.

V usage is TRBV30 and J usage is TRBJ2-5; tentatively, D is TRBD1 (6 bases). CDR1 GTSNPN and CDR2 SVGIG come from the germline V gene (reference sequence). The V gene lost 7 bases and the J gene lost 1 base, with 13 bases spanning the gap. The CDR3 contains 13 residues. The chain's CDR3 is CASTGSSQETQYF. CDR3 in DNA: TGTGCCTCTACAGGGAGTAGCCAAGAGACCCAGTACTTC.